The clone carrying this T cell receptor (beta chain) was counted a few times. This CDR3 region has 16 residues. The V gene's germline CDR1 is KGHSH and CDR2 LQKENI. After removal of 6 bases from V and 6 bases from J, the junction contained 8 bases not matched to a gene. This record comes from a study of cytomegalovirus exposure and HLA in healthy donors. Vbeta (60) and Jbeta (13) primers were used in the PCR. This table comes from immunoSEQ multiplex PCR, and its TCRdb copy is limited to in-frame clones, with some not included. Among 130,000 to 150,000 clones listed, approximately 73% were seen once. Every donor was a healthy person donating bone marrow. Donors likely had unrecorded immune exposures despite being nominally healthy when sampled.

Sample: PBMCs. This chain connects TRBV18 to TRBJ2-2; 12 bases match TRBD2. The origin of this receptor is a woman younger than 30 in good health and CMV-seronegative. In DNA form, the CDR3 reads TGTGCCAGCTCCCAGTGGACTAGCGGGGATTCCGGGGAGCTGTTTTTT. This codes for CASSQWTSGDSGELFF.